This is a list of T cell receptor beta chains from one sample in a study of blood T cell repertoires in COVID-19. Measured with immunoSEQ multiplex PCR; TCRdb has only the in-frame clones, and not every one. The sample lists about 200,000 clones, 75% to 90% occurring once. The sequenced material came from PBMCs or T cells enriched from blood (not recorded which). These receptors all come from a woman aged 25-40 years who had been exposed to COVID-19. Both conserved end residues are part of each CDR3. Each record gives: CDR3 protein, CDR3 DNA, V gene, clone size, D gene, J gene. The D gene is left open where the match is weak. Size is stated for part of the rows, as once, few or many counts, or as a class when the clone is expanded.

CASSGSYGETQYF | TGTGCCAGCAGCGGCAGCTACGGGGAGACCCAGTACTTC | TRBV7-6 | once | - | TRBJ2-5
CSVELPLGLAGGTTDTQYF | TGCAGCGTTGAATTGCCCTTGGGACTAGCGGGGGGTACCACAGATACGCAGTATTTT | TRBV29-1 | - | TRBD2 | TRBJ2-3
CASSQPTQGPTEAFF | TGTGCCAGCAGCCAACCGACACAGGGGCCAACTGAAGCTTTCTTT | TRBV7-9 | - | TRBD1 | TRBJ1-1
CASSWQGSGNTIYF | TGTGCCAGCAGCTGGCAGGGATCTGGAAACACCATATATTTT | TRBV13 | - | - | TRBJ1-3
CASRWGGEQYF | TGTGCCAGCAGGTGGGGGGGCGAGCAGTACTTC | TRBV6-5 | few | TRBD2 | TRBJ2-7
CASSQDSVTNYGYTF | TGCGCCAGCAGCCAAGATAGTGTTACTAACTATGGCTACACCTTC | TRBV4-1 | - | - | TRBJ1-2
CATGQLANTEAFF | TGTGCCACCGGACAGTTAGCGAACACTGAAGCTTTCTTT | TRBV12-3/TRBV12-4 | - | - | TRBJ1-1
CASSELGQLNTEAFF | TGTGCCAGCAGTGAACTGGGACAGCTGAACACTGAAGCTTTCTTT | TRBV2 | - | TRBD1 | TRBJ1-1
CASSIDRGPSYGYTF | TGTGCCAGTAGTATCGACAGGGGGCCCTCCTATGGCTACACCTTC | TRBV19 | few | TRBD1 | TRBJ1-2
CASSQLATSTDTQYF | TGCGCCAGCAGCCAACTAGCGACAAGCACAGATACGCAGTATTTT | TRBV5-1 | - | TRBD2 | TRBJ2-3
CASNKQGSGYEQYF | TGTGCCAGCAACAAGCAGGGTTCGGGCTACGAGCAGTACTTC | TRBV7-8 | - | - | TRBJ2-7
CASTAGSYEQYF | TGTGCCAGCACGGCAGGGTCCTACGAGCAGTACTTC | TRBV2 | - | - | TRBJ2-7
CATSRDHPGEGEKLFF | TGTGCCACCAGCAGAGATCATCCCGGGGAGGGGGAAAAACTGTTTTTT | TRBV15 | - | - | TRBJ1-4
CASSQTGQPSYEQYF | TGTGCCAGCAGTCAGACGGGACAGCCCTCCTACGAGCAGTACTTC | TRBV6-5 | - | TRBD1 | TRBJ2-7
CASTREPANTEAFF | TGTGCCAGCACCCGGGAGCCAGCAAACACTGAAGCTTTCTTT | TRBV6-5 | - | - | TRBJ1-1
CASSSQVLGGEDTEAFF | TGTGCCAGCAGCTCTCAAGTATTAGGGGGGGAGGACACTGAAGCTTTCTTT | TRBV21-1 | - | - | TRBJ1-1
CASEAGTGGELPLHF | TGTGCCAGCGAGGCCGGGACAGGGGGAGAACTCCCCCTCCACTTT | TRBV21-1 | - | - | TRBJ1-6
CATSDSGSYEQYF | TGTGCCACCAGTGATTCAGGGTCCTACGAGCAGTACTTC | TRBV24-1 | - | - | TRBJ2-7
CASRATGVDEQFF | TGTGCCAGCAGGGCAACAGGGGTTGATGAGCAGTTCTTC | TRBV3-1/TRBV3-2 | - | TRBD1 | TRBJ2-1
CAWMGQGVNTEAFF | TGTGCCTGGATGGGACAGGGGGTGAACACTGAAGCTTTCTTT | TRBV30 | - | TRBD1 | TRBJ1-1
CASSLTSGAGQETQYF | TGTGCCAGCAGCTTGACTAGCGGGGCCGGGCAAGAGACCCAGTACTTC | TRBV7-3 | - | TRBD2 | TRBJ2-5
CASSSQGGSTPLHF | TGTGCCAGCAGCTCGCAGGGAGGAAGTACACCCCTCCACTTT | TRBV5-6 | - | - | TRBJ1-6
CASSEPGPGSYTGELFF | TGTGCCAGCAGTGAACCAGGACCAGGGTCGTACACCGGGGAGCTGTTTTTT | TRBV25-1 | - | - | TRBJ2-2
CASHYRGASGNTIYF | TGTGCCAGCCACTACCGTGGGGCCTCTGGAAACACCATATATTTT | TRBV3-1/TRBV3-2 | - | - | TRBJ1-3
CASRGGRGSSYEQYF | TGTGCCAGCAGGGGGGGACGGGGGAGCTCCTACGAGCAGTACTTC | TRBV2 | once | - | TRBJ2-7
CASSPGDRDTEAFF | TGTGCCAGCAGTCCCGGAGACAGAGACACTGAAGCTTTCTTT | TRBV28 | - | - | TRBJ1-1
CASRDPGTGFTEAFF | TGTGCCAGCAGGGATCCCGGGACAGGGTTCACTGAAGCTTTCTTT | TRBV6-5 | - | TRBD1 | TRBJ1-1
CASSGLQGGSYEQYF | TGTGCCAGCAGCGGATTACAGGGGGGGTCCTACGAGCAGTACTTC | TRBV7-6 | - | - | TRBJ2-7
CASSLMEKETQYF | TGTGCCAGCAGCTTAATGGAGAAAGAGACCCAGTACTTC | TRBV7-2 | - | - | TRBJ2-5
CSASRQDYGYTF | TGCAGTGCTAGTCGTCAGGACTATGGCTACACCTTC | TRBV20-1 | - | - | TRBJ1-2
CATRTGQGKEGYTF | TGTGCCACCCGAACGGGACAGGGAAAAGAGGGCTACACCTTC | TRBV6-5 | few | TRBD1 | TRBJ1-2
CASSPNGQIVNEKLFF | TGTGCCAGCAGCCCGAACGGACAGATAGTTAATGAAAAACTGTTTTTT | TRBV21-1 | - | - | TRBJ1-4
CASSEAAQGSNQPQHF | TGTGCCAGCAGTGAAGCCGCACAGGGAAGCAATCAGCCCCAGCATTTT | TRBV2 | - | - | TRBJ1-5